This TCR beta chain was sequenced in a study of blood T cell repertoires in COVID-19. The overall study: Samples came from the United States, Italy and Spain, spanning acute and convalescent COVID-19. T cells, B-cell-depleted T cells, or PBMCs supplied cDNA or gDNA.

The V gene's germline CDR1 is MNHNY and CDR2 SVGAGI (reference sequence). J gave up 5 bases and V 2 bases, and 5 bases lay outside the gene matches. The CDR3 runs to 16 residues. Study processing details: It was from reference gene primer amplification that nucleated cell counts were estimated. Sequencing was performed with immunoSEQ multiplex PCR; in TCRdb, only in-frame clones are kept and a portion is missing. V and J calls and clone size are as listed in that table; D and trimming were resolved from the DNA. Of approximately 60,000 clones listed, 83% are singletons. Sequencing input: peripheral blood. The origin of this receptor is a human donor in a cohort sampled during active COVID-19. The genes are TRBV6-6 and TRBJ1-6; 8 bases are a match to TRBD1. This CDR3 reads CASSYTGTGHNSPLHF. The CDR3 region has the DNA TGTGCCAGCAGTTACACCGGGACAGGCCATAATTCACCCCTCCACTTT.